The 29 T cell receptor beta chains presented below share a single source sample, sequenced in a study of T-cell memory formation after mild COVID-19. TCRdb processed the 5' RACE reads anew with MiXCR; each CDR3 protein has one entry. The repertoire holds a few hundred thousand distinct CDR3 sequences, with around an eighth as singletons. The sequenced sample was PBMCs or a T cell subset sorted from them (not recorded which). The source is a man younger than 35 who had mild COVID-19 (a few samples of this study predate the infection). Cell type and time point are not known.

V gene TRBV5-5 combines with J gene TRBJ2-5; TRBD1 matches at 9 bases. CDR1 is SGHKS and CDR2 is YYEKEE in the germline V gene (reference sequence). This CDR3 has 15 residues. With V trimmed by 3 bases and J by 4 bases, 7 bases remained unmatched. Here the CDR3 DNA reads TGTGCCAGCAGCTCCGGGACAGGGATTACAGAGACCCAGTACTTC. Its translation: CASSSGTGITETQYF.

The rearrangement uses TRBV15 and TRBJ1-5; weak D call: TRBD1 (6 bases). V was clipped by 2 bases and J by 6 bases, with 14 bases between them. CDR3 size: 15 residues. The germline V gene encodes CDR1 LNHNV and CDR2 YYDKDF (reference sequence). The CDR3 region is CATSRNQGTFQPQHF. The DNA for the CDR3 is TGTGCCACCAGCAGAAATCAGGGGACCTTTCAGCCCCAGCATTTT.

This clonotype was found a few times. J is TRBJ2-1 and V is TRBV7-9, with D uncertain. V was trimmed by 2 bases and J by 6 bases, leaving 11 bases between them. Germline assignment: CDR1 SEHNR and CDR2 FQNEAQ (reference sequence). This CDR3 has 14 residues. The CDR3 nucleotides are TGTGCCAGCAGCTTAAGTTCCCACCTCAATGAGCAGTTCTTC. It yields the protein CASSLSSHLNEQFF.

The chain carries TRBV5-1 and TRBJ2-1, with a tentative D call TRBD2 (5 bases). Germline V CDR1 and CDR2: SGHRS, YFSETQ. Trimming left V 1 base short and J 9 bases short, with 17 bases between. This CDR3 contains 15 residues. The CDR3 loop is CASSLIETTLSEQFF. CDR3 DNA sequence: TGCGCCAGCAGCTTGATAGAGACTACCCTCAGTGAGCAGTTCTTC.

This clonotype has only a few counts. The rearrangement links TRBV6-5 to TRBJ1-1; D gene uncertain. The CDR3 runs 16 residues. Per germline, CDR1 MNHEY and CDR2 SVGAGI. The V end was cut by 0 bases, the J end by 1 base, with 12 bases between. In DNA form, the CDR3 reads TGTGCCAGCAGTTACTCCGCTAGCGGACGGAACACTGAAGCTTTCTTT. As protein: CASSYSASGRNTEAFF.

The chain links TRBV12-3 or TRBV12-4 to TRBJ1-2; maybe TRBD1 (6 bases). Trimming shortened V by 3 bases and J by 3 bases, and 8 bases separated the two germline ends. The CDR3 contains 13 residues. Here the CDR3 reads CASSLGADYGYTF. For the CDR3, the DNA is TGTGCCAGCAGTTTGGGGGCAGACTATGGCTACACCTTC.

This clonotype was detected only a few times. V gene TRBV2 combines with J gene TRBJ2-1; tentatively, D is TRBD1 or TRBD2 (5 bases each). V was pared by 7 bases and J by 9 bases, with 10 bases between. This CDR3 is built from 11 residues. Germline V lookup: CDR1 SNHLY, CDR2 FYNNEI. CDR3 loop: CASMRGTEQFF. The CDR3 coding sequence is TGTGCCAGCATGAGGGGAACTGAGCAGTTCTTC.

There are a few counts of this clonotype. The chain links TRBV5-1 to TRBJ1-6; a weak D match, TRBD1 (6 bases). Germline CDR1 and CDR2: SGHRS and YFSETQ. V gave up 4 bases and J gave up 3 bases, with 17 bases separating them. The CDR3 spans 17 residues. As DNA, the CDR3 is TGCGCCAGCAGCGGAGACGGGACACGGGGCTATAATTCACCCCTCCACTTT. The encoded protein is CASSGDGTRGYNSPLHF.

This clonotype turned up a few times. The genes are TRBV3-1 and TRBJ2-5; 13 bases match TRBD2. This CDR3 region has 16 residues. The ends lost 0 bases at V and 5 bases at J; junction bases unmatched: 3. Per the germline V gene, CDR1 is LGHDT and CDR2 is YNNKEL (reference sequence). The DNA of the CDR3 is TGTGCCAGCAGCCAAGAAACTAGCGGGGGGGATGAGACCCAGTACTTC. Translated, it gives CASSQETSGGDETQYF.

This sequence joins TRBV5-6 and TRBJ2-7, with D hard to call. The CDR3 loop spans 13 amino acids. Germline V gene data show CDR1 as SGHDT and CDR2 as YYEEEE. V dropped 5 bases and J dropped 6 bases, with 15 bases sitting between them. CDR3 DNA sequence: TGTGCCAGCAGACCGCGACTGGGCTTCGAGCAGTACGTC. It translates to CASRPRLGFEQYV.

This clonotype came up once. The gene calls are TRBV12-5 and TRBJ2-7; D remains ambiguous. The CDR3 extends over 12 amino acids. The germline V gene encodes CDR1 LGHNT and CDR2 FRNRAP. V gave up 2 bases and J gave up 4 bases, with 6 bases separating them. The CDR3 DNA follows: TGTGCTAGTGGTTTGATGGGGTACGAGCAGTACTTC. This sequence encodes CASGLMGYEQYF.

The chain uses TRBV10-3 and TRBJ2-3; D gene uncertain. V was pared by 2 bases and J by 1 base, with 13 bases between. This CDR3 region has 16 residues. CDR1 is ENHRY and CDR2 is SYGVKD in the germline V gene. CDR3: CAISEPTLQGTDTQYF. The CDR3 DNA is TGTGCCATCAGTGAGCCAACTCTCCAAGGCACAGATACGCAGTATTTT.

The chain couples TRBV4-1 to TRBJ1-3, with 11 bases lining up with TRBD1. Germline-derived CDR1 and CDR2 are MGHRA and YSYEKL. The CDR3 runs 17 residues. V dropped 0 bases and J dropped 6; count of bases not matched to a gene: 7. The CDR3 here is CASSQEWTGGSENTIYF. The CDR3 bases are TGCGCCAGCAGCCAAGAATGGACAGGGGGCAGCGAAAACACCATATATTTT.

The chain recombines TRBV5-1 with TRBJ1-6; 11 bases align to TRBD1. V shed 4 bases, J shed 7 bases, and the junction held 4 bases outside the gene matches. Germline loops: CDR1 SGHRS, CDR2 YFSETQ. The CDR3 consists of 15 residues. DNA of the CDR3: TGCGCCAGCAGCCTCGGGGACAGGGGGAATTCACCCCTCCACTTT. Translation: CASSLGDRGNSPLHF. The variable domain in full, with the rest retrieved from reference TRBV5-1 and TRBJ1-6, is KAGVTQTPRYLIKTRGQQVTLSCSPISGHRSVSWYQQTPGQGLQFLFEYFSETQRNKGNFPGRFSGRQFSNSRSEMNVSTLELGDSALYLCASSLGDRGNSPLHFGNGTRLTVT.

Concerning this clonotype itself: A read error may be the cause here, since a much bigger clone is one base away. J is TRBJ1-3 and V is TRBV20-1; TRBD1 matches 9 bases. The CDR3 has 13 residues. Germline V gene sequence: CDR1 DFQATT, CDR2 SNEGSKA (reference sequence). CDR3 in amino acids: CSAPQGAGDTIYF. The CDR3 nucleotides read TGCAGTGCCCCACAGGGGGCTGGAGACACCATATATTTT.

J is TRBJ1-6 and V is TRBV2; D is unresolved. The V and J ends lost 1 base and 0 bases respectively, with 7 bases between them. The CDR3 runs to 16 residues. From germline, CDR1 is SNHLY and CDR2 FYNNEI. This CDR3 reads CASSEGPSSYNSPLHF. The CDR3 DNA reads TGTGCCAGCAGTGAAGGACCAAGCTCCTATAATTCACCCCTCCACTTT.

This clonotype was found a few times. The CDR3 protein is CASSLSVAGNTIYF. In DNA form, the CDR3 reads TGTGCCAGCAGCTTGTCCGTTGCTGGAAACACCATATATTTT. This chain joins TRBV5-4 and TRBJ1-3; D is unclear. Germline lookup yields CDR1 SGHNT and CDR2 YYREEE (reference sequence). This CDR3 spans 14 amino acids. V gave up 1 base and J gave up 2 bases, with 7 bases separating them. The whole variable domain, remainder taken from reference TRBV5-4 and TRBJ1-3, is ETGVTQSPTHLIKTRGQQVTLRCSSQSGHNTVSWYQQALGQGPQFIFQYYREEENGRGNFPPRFSGLQFPNYSSELNVNALELDDSALYLCASSLSVAGNTIYFGEGSWLTVV.

The chain employs TRBV24-1 and TRBJ2-7, with D perhaps TRBD1 or TRBD2 (5 bases each). This CDR3 comprises 11 residues. Germline-derived CDR1 and CDR2 are KGHDR and SFDVKD. V shed 5 bases and J shed 4 bases, with 5 bases lying between them. The CDR3 nucleotides read TGTGCCACCAGTGGGGGGTACGAGCAGTACTTC. It specifies CATSGGYEQYF.

This clonotype was seen ten or more times. V usage is TRBV5-1 and J usage is TRBJ1-2, with TRBD1 matching 8 bases. Germline V gene sequence: CDR1 SGHRS, CDR2 YFSETQ. J gave up 7 bases and V 0 bases, and 5 bases lay outside the gene matches. There are 14 residues in the CDR3. CDR3: CASSLGQGHGGYTF. CDR3 nucleotides: TGCGCCAGCAGCTTGGGACAGGGGCACGGTGGCTACACCTTC.

This clonotype was counted many times. The chain links TRBV15 to TRBJ2-7, with a possible D match to TRBD1 (6 bases). The CDR3 has 17 amino acids. Per germline, CDR1 LNHNV and CDR2 YYDKDF (reference sequence). Trimming removed 0 bases at V and 2 bases at J, with 17 bases between. As DNA, the CDR3 is TGTGCCACCAGCAGAGAAGCCGGTGGAGGACAGACCTACGAGCAGTACTTC. Its translation: CATSREAGGGQTYEQYF.

The chain uses TRBV20-1 and TRBJ1-2; maybe TRBD1 (6 bases). There are 15 residues in the CDR3. Trimming shortened V by 5 bases and J by 2 bases, and 18 bases separated the two germline ends. Per germline, CDR1 DFQATT and CDR2 SNEGSKA (reference sequence). CDR3 DNA sequence: TGCAGTGCTCCGGCCCCAGGGGCGGGGAACTATGGCTACACCTTC. Protein: CSAPAPGAGNYGYTF.

The chain has TRBV18 and TRBJ1-5; D possibly corresponds to TRBD1 (6 bases). Trimming stripped 3 bases from V and 7 bases from J, with 16 bases between. The CDR3 runs to 15 residues. Looked up from germline, CDR1 is KGHSH and CDR2 is LQKENI. CDR3 DNA sequence: TGTGCCAGCTCACCGCGGGGGCAGGGTAACCAGCCCCAGCATTTT. Protein sequence: CASSPRGQGNQPQHF.

The gene calls are TRBV28 and TRBJ2-1; 9 nucleotides agree with TRBD2. V lost 0 bases to trimming and J lost 7 bases; unmatched junction nucleotides: 4. Germline assignment: CDR1 MDHEN and CDR2 SYDVKM. This CDR3 is 15 amino acids long. CDR3 sequence reads: CASSLWAGGKNEQFF. The CDR3 DNA reads TGTGCCAGCAGTTTATGGGCGGGGGGGAAGAATGAGCAGTTCTTC.

This clonotype was detected ten times or more. This chain's CDR3 is CASNDRVRETQYF. CDR3 in DNA: TGTGCCAGCAACGACAGGGTGCGAGAGACCCAGTACTTC. This chain links TRBV6-5 with TRBJ2-5; 7 bases line up with TRBD1. Losses at the gene ends were 7 bases for V and 4 bases for J; bases not matched to a gene: 6. The V gene's germline CDR1 is MNHEY and CDR2 SVGAGI. This CDR3 has 13 amino acids.

In its sample, this clonotype was seen a few times. The chain has TRBV6-6 and TRBJ2-3; D may be TRBD2 (6 bases). The germline V and J ends were trimmed by 7 bases and 1 base, with 9 bases remaining between them. Per germline, CDR1 MNHNY and CDR2 SVGAGI (reference sequence). The CDR3 is 13 residues long. CDR3 nucleotides: TGTGCCAGCATGCCTAGCGGCACAGATACGCAGTATTTT. It is translated as CASMPSGTDTQYF.

The genes are TRBV30 and TRBJ1-4, with 9 bases aligning to TRBD1. V trimming: 1 base; J trimming: 7 bases; junction bases outside the gene matches: 4. The CDR3 length is 14 residues. CDR1 GTSNPN and CDR2 SVGIG come from the germline V gene (reference sequence). The CDR3 region has the DNA TGTGCCTGGAGTGCCGGGACAGGGACTGAAAAACTGTTTTTT. Translation: CAWSAGTGTEKLFF.

The gene calls are TRBV7-9 and TRBJ2-3, with D unclear. Germline V gene data show CDR1 as SEHNR and CDR2 as FQNEAQ (reference sequence). This CDR3 region has 17 residues. V lost 3 bases and J lost 0, with 16 bases in between. In DNA, the CDR3 is TGTGCCAGCAGCTTCCAGTTTGGCGGACCTAGCACAGATACGCAGTATTTT. Translating it yields CASSFQFGGPSTDTQYF. Complete variable domain (other parts from reference TRBV7-9 and TRBJ2-3): DTGVSQNPRHKITKRGQNVTFRCDPISEHNRLYWYRQTLGQGPEFLTYFQNEAQLEKSRLLSDRFSAERPKGSFSTLEIQRTEQGDSAMYLCASSFQFGGPSTDTQYFGPGTRLTVL.

The table lists this clonotype with a few counts. The chain couples TRBV6-5 to TRBJ1-4; TRBD1 aligns across 9 bases. Germline loops: CDR1 MNHEY, CDR2 SVGAGI. This CDR3 is built from 15 residues. V dropped 4 bases and J dropped 7; count of bases not matched to a gene: 7. The CDR3 loop is CASSSGDRDGEKLFF. The CDR3 region has the DNA TGTGCCAGCAGTTCAGGGGACAGGGACGGTGAAAAACTGTTTTTT.

The V gene is TRBV11-2, the J gene TRBJ2-2, with TRBD2 matching over 9 bases. After removal of 2 bases from V and 2 bases from J, the junction contained 9 bases not matched to a gene. This CDR3 has 18 residues. Germline V gene lookup returns CDR1 SGHAT and CDR2 FQNNGV. The chain's CDR3 is CASSLIVLAGSNTGELFF. The CDR3 DNA follows: TGTGCCAGCAGCTTAATCGTCCTAGCGGGGTCTAACACCGGGGAGCTGTTTTTT.